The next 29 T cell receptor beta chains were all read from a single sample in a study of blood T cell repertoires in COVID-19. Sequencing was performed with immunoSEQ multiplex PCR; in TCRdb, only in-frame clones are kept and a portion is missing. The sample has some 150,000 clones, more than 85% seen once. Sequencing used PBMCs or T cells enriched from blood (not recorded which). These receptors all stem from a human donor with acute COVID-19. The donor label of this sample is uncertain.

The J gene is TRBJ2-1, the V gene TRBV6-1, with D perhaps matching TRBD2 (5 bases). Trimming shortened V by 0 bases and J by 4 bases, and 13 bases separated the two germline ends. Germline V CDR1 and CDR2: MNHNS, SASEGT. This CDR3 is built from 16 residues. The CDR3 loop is CASSEAIGVLYNEQFF. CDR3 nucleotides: TGTGCCAGCAGTGAAGCGATCGGGGTCCTTTACAATGAGCAGTTCTTC.

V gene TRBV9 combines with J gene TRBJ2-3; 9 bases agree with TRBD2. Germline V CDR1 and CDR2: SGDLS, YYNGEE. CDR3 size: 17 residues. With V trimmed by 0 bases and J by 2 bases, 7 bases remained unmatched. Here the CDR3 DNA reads TGTGCCAGCAGCGTAGGGGTTAGCGGGGGATTCACAGATACGCAGTATTTT. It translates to CASSVGVSGGFTDTQYF.

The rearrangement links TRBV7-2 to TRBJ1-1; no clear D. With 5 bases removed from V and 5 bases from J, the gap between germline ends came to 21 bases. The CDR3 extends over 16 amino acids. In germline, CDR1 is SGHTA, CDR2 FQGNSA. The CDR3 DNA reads TGTGCCAGCAGCCAGCGTGGGAGACCCTCGGCGACTGAAGCTTTCTTT. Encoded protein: CASSQRGRPSATEAFF.

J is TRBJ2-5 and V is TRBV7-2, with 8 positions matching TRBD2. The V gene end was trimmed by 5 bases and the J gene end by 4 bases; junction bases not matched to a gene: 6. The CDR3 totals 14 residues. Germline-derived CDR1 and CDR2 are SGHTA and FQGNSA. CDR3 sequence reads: CASSRPGLGETQYF. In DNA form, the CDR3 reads TGTGCCAGCAGCCGCCCGGGACTAGGAGAGACCCAGTACTTC.

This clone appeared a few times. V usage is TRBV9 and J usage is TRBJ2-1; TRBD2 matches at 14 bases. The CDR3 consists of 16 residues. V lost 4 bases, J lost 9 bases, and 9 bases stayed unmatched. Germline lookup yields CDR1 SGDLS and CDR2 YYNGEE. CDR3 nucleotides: TGTGCCAGCAGCTCTCGACTAGCGGGGGGGCCGGGTGAGCAGTTCTTC. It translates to CASSSRLAGGPGEQFF.

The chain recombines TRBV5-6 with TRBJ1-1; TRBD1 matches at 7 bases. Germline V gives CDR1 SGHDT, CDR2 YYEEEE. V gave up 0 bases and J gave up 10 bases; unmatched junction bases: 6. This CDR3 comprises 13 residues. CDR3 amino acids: CASSLAGDSGAFF. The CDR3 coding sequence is TGTGCCAGCAGCTTGGCCGGGGACAGCGGAGCTTTCTTT.

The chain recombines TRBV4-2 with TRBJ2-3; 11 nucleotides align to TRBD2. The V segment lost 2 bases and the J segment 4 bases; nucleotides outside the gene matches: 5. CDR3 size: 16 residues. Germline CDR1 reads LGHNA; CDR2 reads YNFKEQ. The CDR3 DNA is TGTGCCAGCAGCCAATCCCATAGCGGGGGGGCAGATACGCAGTATTTT. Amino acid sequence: CASSQSHSGGADTQYF.

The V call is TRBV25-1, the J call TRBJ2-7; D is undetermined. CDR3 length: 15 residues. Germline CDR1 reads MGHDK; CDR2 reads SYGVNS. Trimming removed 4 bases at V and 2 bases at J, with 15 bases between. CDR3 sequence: CASSGDTANPYEQYF. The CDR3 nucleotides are TGTGCCAGCAGTGGAGATACAGCCAACCCCTACGAGCAGTACTTC.

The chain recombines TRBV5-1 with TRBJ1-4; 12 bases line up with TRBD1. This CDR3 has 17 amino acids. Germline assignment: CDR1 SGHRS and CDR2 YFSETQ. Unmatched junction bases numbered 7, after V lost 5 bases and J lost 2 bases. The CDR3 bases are TGCGCCAGCAGTCACTCGGGACAGGGGGCCACTAATGAAAAACTGTTTTTT. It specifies CASSHSGQGATNEKLFF.

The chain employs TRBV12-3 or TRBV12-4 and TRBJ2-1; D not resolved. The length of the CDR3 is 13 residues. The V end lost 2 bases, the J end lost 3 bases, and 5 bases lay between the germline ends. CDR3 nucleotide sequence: TGTGCCAGCAGTTTAAACATCTACAATGAGCAGTTCTTC. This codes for CASSLNIYNEQFF.

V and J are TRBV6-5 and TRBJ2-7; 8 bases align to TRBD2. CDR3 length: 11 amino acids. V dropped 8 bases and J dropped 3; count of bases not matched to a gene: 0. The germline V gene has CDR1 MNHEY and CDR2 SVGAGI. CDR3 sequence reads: CASAGGYEQYF. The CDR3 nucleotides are TGTGCCAGCGCGGGGGGCTACGAGCAGTACTTC.

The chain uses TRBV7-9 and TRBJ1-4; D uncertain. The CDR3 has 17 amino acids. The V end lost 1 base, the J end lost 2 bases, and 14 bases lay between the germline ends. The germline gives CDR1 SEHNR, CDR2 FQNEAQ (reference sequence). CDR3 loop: CASSLGLRQATNEKLFF. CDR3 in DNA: TGTGCCAGCAGCTTAGGGCTGCGCCAGGCTACTAATGAAAAACTGTTTTTT.

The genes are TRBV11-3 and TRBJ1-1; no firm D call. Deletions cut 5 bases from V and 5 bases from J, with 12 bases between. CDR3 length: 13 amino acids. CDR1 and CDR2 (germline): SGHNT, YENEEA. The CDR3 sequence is CASSLKSGTEAFF. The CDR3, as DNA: TGTGCCAGCAGCCTAAAATCGGGGACTGAAGCTTTCTTT.

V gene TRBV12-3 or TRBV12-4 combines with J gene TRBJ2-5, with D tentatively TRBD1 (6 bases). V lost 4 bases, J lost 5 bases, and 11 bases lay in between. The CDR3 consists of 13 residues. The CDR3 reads CASSCETGETQYF. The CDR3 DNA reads TGTGCCAGCAGTTGCGAGACAGGCGAGACCCAGTACTTC.

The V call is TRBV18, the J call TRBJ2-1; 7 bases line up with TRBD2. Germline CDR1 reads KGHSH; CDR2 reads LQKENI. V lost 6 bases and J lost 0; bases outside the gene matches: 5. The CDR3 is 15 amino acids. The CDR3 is CASSPLADSYNEQFF. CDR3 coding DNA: TGTGCCAGCTCGCCTCTAGCGGACTCCTACAATGAGCAGTTCTTC.

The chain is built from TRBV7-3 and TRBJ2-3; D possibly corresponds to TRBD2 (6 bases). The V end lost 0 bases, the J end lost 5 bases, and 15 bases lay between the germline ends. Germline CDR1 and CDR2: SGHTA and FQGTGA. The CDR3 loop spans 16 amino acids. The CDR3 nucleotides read TGTGCCAGCAGCTTAACCGGGACTTGGGGCAGAGATACGCAGTATTTT. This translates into CASSLTGTWGRDTQYF.

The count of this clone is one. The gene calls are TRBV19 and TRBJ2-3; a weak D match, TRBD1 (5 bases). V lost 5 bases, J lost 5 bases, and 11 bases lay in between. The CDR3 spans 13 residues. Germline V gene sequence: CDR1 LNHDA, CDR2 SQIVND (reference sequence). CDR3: CASSQGWGDTQYF. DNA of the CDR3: TGTGCCAGTAGTCAGGGTTGGGGAGATACGCAGTATTTT.

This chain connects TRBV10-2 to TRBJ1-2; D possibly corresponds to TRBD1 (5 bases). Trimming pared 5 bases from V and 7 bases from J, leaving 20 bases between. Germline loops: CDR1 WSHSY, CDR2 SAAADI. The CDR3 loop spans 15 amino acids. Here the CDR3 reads CASSSTPGQGLGYTF. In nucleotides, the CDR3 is TGCGCCAGCAGTTCCACCCCGGGGCAGGGACTTGGCTACACCTTC.

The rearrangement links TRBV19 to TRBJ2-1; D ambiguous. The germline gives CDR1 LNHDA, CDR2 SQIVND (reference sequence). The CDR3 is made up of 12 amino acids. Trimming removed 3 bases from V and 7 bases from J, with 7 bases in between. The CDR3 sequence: CASSIPRNEQFF. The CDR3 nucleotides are TGTGCCAGTAGTATCCCCCGGAATGAGCAGTTCTTC.

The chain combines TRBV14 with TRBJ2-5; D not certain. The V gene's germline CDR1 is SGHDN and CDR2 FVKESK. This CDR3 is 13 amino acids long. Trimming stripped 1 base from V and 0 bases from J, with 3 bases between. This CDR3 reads CASSQANQETQYF. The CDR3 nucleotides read TGTGCCAGCAGCCAAGCCAACCAAGAGACCCAGTACTTC.

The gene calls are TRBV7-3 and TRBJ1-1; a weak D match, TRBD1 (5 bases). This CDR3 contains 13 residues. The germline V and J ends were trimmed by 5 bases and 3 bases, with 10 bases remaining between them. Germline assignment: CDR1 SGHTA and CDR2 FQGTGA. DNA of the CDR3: TGTGCCAGCAGCACCCAAGGGGACACTGAAGCTTTCTTT. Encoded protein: CASSTQGDTEAFF.

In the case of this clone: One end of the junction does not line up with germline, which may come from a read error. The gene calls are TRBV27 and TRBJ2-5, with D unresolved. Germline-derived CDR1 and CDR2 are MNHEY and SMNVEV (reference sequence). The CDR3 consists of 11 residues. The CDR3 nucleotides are TGTGCCAGCAGTTTTCAAGAGGCCCAGTACTTC. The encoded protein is CASSFQEAQYF.

The CDR3 loop reads CATSDLTGEKLFF. In DNA, the CDR3 is TGTGCCACCAGTGATTTAACAGGGGAAAAACTGTTTTTT. V gene TRBV24-1 combines with J gene TRBJ1-4; weak D call: TRBD1 (6 bases). With 1 base removed from V and 8 bases from J, the gap between germline ends came to 7 bases. The CDR3 sequence is 13 residues long. CDR1 KGHDR and CDR2 SFDVKD come from the germline V gene.

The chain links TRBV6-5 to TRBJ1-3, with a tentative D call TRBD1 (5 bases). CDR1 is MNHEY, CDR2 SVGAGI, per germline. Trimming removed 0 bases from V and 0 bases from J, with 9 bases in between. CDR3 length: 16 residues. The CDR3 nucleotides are TGTGCCAGCAGTTACTCCGGGGGAAACTCTGGAAACACCATATATTTT. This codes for CASSYSGGNSGNTIYF.

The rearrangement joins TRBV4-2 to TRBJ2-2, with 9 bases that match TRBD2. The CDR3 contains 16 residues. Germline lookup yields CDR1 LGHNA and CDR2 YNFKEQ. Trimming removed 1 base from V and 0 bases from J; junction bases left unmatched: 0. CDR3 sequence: CASSQVAGANTGELFF. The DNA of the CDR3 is TGTGCCAGCAGCCAAGTAGCGGGGGCGAACACCGGGGAGCTGTTTTTT.

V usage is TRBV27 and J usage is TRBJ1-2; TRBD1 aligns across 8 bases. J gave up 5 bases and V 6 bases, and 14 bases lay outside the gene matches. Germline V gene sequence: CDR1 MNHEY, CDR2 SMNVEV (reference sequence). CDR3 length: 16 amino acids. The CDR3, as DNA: TGTGCCAGCAGCCCCGAGGGTCCAGGGGGCTGGTATGGCTACACCTTC. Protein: CASSPEGPGGWYGYTF.

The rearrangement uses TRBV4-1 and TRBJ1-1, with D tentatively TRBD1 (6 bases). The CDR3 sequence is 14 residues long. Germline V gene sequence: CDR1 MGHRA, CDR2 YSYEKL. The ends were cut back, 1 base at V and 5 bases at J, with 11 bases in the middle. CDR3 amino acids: CASSQGRGLTEAFF. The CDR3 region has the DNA TGCGCCAGCAGCCAAGGCAGGGGTCTGACTGAAGCTTTCTTT.

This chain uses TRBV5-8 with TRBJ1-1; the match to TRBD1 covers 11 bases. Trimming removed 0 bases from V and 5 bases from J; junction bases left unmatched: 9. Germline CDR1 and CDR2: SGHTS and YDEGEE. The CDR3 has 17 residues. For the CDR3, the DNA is TGTGCCAGCAGCTTGGTTCCTGGACAGGGGGCGGGAACTGAAGCTTTCTTT. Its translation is CASSLVPGQGAGTEAFF. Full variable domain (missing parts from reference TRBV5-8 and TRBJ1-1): EAGVTQSPTHLIKTRGQQATLRCSPISGHTSVYWYQQALGLGLQFLLWYDEGEERNRGNFPPRFSGRQFPNYSSELNVNALELEDSALYLCASSLVPGQGAGTEAFFGQGTRLTVV.

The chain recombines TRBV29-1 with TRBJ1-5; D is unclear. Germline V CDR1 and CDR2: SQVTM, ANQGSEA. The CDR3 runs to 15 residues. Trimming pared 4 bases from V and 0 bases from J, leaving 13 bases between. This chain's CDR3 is CSVVLNSNSNQPQHF. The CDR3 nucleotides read TGCAGCGTTGTTTTGAACAGCAATAGCAATCAGCCCCAGCATTTT. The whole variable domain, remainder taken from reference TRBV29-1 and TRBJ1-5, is SAVISQKPSRDICQRGTSLTIQCQVDSQVTMMFWYRQQPGQSLTLIATANQGSEATYESGFVIDKFPISRPNLTFSTLTVSNMSPEDSSIYLCSVVLNSNSNQPQHFGDGTRLSIL.